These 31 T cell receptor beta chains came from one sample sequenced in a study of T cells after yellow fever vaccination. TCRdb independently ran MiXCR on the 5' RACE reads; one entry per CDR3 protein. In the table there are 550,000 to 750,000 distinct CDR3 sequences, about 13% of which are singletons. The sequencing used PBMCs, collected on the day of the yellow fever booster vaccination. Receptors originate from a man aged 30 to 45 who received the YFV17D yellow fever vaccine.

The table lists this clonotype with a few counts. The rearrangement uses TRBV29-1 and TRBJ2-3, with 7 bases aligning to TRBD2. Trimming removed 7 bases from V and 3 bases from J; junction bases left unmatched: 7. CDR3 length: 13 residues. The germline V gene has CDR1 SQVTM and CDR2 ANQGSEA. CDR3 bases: TGCAGCGAAAGCGGGGTTTCAACAGATACGCAGTATTTT. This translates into CSESGVSTDTQYF.

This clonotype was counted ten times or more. This chain's CDR3 is CASSWGGNQPQHF. The CDR3 DNA sequence: TGTGCCAGCAGCTGGGGGGGCAATCAGCCCCAGCATTTT. This chain links TRBV7-8 with TRBJ1-5; TRBD1 might be the D (5 bases). The CDR3 consists of 13 residues. V was shortened by 4 bases and J by 2 bases, with 6 bases between the two germline ends. In germline, CDR1 is SGHVS, CDR2 FQNEAQ.

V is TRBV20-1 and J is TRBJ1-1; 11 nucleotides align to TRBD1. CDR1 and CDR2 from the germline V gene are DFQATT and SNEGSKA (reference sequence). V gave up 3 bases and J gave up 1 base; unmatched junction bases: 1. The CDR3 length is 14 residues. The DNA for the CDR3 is TGCAGTGCTAGTGGGACAGGGGGGAACACTGAAGCTTTCTTT. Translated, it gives CSASGTGGNTEAFF.

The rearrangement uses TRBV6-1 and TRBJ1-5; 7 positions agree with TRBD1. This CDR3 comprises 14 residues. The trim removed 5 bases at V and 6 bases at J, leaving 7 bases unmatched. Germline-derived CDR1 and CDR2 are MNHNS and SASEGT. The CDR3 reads CASSPDRAVQPQHF. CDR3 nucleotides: TGTGCCAGCAGTCCCGACAGGGCCGTTCAGCCCCAGCATTTT.

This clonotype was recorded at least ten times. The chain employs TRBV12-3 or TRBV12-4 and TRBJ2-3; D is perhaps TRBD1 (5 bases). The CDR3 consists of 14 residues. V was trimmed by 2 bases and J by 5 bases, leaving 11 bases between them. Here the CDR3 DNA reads TGTGCCAGCAGTTTATCAACCGGACAAGATACGCAGTATTTT. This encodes CASSLSTGQDTQYF.

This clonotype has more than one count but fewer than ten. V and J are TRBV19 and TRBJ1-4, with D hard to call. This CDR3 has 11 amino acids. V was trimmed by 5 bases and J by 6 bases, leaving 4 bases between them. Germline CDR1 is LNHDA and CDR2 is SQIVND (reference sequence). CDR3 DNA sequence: TGTGCCAGTAGTTCGTATGAAAAACTGTTTTTT. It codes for CASSSYEKLFF.

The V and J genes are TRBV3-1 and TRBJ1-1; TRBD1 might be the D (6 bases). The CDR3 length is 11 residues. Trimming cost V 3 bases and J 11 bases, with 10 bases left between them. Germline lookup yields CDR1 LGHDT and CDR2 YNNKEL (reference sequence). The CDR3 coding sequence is TGTGCCAGCAGCCATCAGGGGAGGGCTTTCTTT. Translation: CASSHQGRAFF.

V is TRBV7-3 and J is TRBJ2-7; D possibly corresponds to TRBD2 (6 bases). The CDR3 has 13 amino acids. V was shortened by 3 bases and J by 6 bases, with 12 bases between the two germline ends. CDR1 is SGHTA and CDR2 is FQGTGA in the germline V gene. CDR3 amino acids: CASSFGGTGEQYF. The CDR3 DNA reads TGTGCCAGCAGCTTCGGGGGAACTGGCGAGCAGTACTTC.

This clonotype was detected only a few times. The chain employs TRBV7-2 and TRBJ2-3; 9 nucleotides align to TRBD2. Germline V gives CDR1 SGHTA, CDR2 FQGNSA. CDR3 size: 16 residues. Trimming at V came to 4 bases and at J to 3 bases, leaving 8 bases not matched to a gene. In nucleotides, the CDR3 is TGTGCCAGCAGCTCCGGTACCGGACTAGCGACAGATACGCAGTATTTT. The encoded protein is CASSSGTGLATDTQYF. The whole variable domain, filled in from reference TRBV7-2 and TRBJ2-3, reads GAGVSQSPSNKVTEKGKDVELRCDPISGHTALYWYRQSLGQGLEFLIYFQGNSAPDKSGLPSDRFSAERTGGSVSTLTIQRTQQEDSAVYLCASSSGTGLATDTQYFGPGTRLTVL.

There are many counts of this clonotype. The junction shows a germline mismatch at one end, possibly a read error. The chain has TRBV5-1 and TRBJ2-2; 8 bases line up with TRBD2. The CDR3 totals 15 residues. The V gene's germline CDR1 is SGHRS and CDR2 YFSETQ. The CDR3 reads CASSPSGRNTGELFF. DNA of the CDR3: TGTGCCAGCAGCCCCAGCGGGAGGAACACCGGGGAGCTGTTTTTT.

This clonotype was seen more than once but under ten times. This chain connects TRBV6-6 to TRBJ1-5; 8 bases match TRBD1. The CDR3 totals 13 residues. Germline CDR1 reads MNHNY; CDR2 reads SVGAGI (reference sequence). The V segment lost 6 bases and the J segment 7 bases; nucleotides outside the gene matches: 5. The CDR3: CASSEQGEQPQHF. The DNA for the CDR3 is TGTGCCAGCAGCGAACAGGGGGAGCAGCCCCAGCATTTT.

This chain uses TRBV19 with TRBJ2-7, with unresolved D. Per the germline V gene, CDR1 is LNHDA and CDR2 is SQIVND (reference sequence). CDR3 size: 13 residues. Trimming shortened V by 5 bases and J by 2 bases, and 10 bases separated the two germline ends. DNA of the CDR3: TGTGCCAGTAGTCCGCCAGAAACCTACGAGCAGTACTTC. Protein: CASSPPETYEQYF.

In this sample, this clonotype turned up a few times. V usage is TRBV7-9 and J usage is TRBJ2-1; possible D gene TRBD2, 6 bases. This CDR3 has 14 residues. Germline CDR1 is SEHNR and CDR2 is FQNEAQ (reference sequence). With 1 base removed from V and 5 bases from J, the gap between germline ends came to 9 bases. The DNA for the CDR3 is TGTGCCAGCAGCTTAGATAGCGGCCACAATGAGCAGTTCTTC. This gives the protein CASSLDSGHNEQFF.

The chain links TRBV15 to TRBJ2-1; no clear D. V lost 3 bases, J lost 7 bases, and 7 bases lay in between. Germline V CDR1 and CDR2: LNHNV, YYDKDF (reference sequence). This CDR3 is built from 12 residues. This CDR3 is CATSRVWNEQFF. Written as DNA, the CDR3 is TGTGCCACCAGCAGGGTGTGGAATGAGCAGTTCTTC. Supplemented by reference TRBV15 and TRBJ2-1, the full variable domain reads DAMVIQNPRYQVTQFGKPVTLSCSQTLNHNVMYWYQQKSSQAPKLLFHYYDKDFNNEADTPDNFQSRRPNTSFCFLDIRSPGLGDTAMYLCATSRVWNEQFFGPGTRLTVL.

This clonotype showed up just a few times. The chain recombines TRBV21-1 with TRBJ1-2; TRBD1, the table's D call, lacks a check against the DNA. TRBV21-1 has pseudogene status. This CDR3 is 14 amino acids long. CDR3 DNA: TGTGCCAGCAGCCCCTGGGGGGGTTTCTATGGCTACACCTTC. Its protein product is CASSPWGGFYGYTF.

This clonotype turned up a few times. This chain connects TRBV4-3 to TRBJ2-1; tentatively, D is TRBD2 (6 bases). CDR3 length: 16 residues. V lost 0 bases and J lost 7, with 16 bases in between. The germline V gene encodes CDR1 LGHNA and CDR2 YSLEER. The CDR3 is CASSQEVSLARNEQFF. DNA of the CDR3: TGCGCCAGCAGCCAAGAGGTCAGTCTAGCGAGGAATGAGCAGTTCTTC.

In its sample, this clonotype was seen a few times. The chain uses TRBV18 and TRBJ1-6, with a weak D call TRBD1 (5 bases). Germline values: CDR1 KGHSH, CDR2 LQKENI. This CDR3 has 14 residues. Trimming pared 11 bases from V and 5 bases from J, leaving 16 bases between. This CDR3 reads CASRGGKDNSPLHF. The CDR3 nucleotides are TGTGCCTCTCGGGGCGGGAAAGATAATTCACCCCTCCACTTT.

CDR3 sequence (DNA): TGCGCCAGCAGCCAAGACGGTACTTCCCCAGAGACCCAGTACTTC. Translated, it gives CASSQDGTSPETQYF. V gene TRBV4-3 combines with J gene TRBJ2-5, with D hard to call. This CDR3 is built from 15 residues. Germline values: CDR1 LGHNA, CDR2 YSLEER. Between the trimmed V and J ends, which lost 0 bases and 4 bases, there was a span of 12 bases.

DNA of the CDR3: TGTGCCAGCAGACCCCACTTAGGATCCTCCTACAATGAGCAGTTCTTC. Translation: CASRPHLGSSYNEQFF. The J gene is TRBJ2-1, the V gene TRBV12-3 or TRBV12-4, with D hard to call. This CDR3 is built from 16 residues. V lost 6 bases to trimming and J lost 0 bases, with 15 bases between them.

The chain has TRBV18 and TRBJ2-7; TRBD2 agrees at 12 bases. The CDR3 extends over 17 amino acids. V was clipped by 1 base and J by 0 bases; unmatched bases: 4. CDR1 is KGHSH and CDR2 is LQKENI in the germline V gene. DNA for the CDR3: TGTGCCAGCTCACCACGGGCTAGCGGGAGGGCCTCCTACGAGCAGTACTTC. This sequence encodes CASSPRASGRASYEQYF.

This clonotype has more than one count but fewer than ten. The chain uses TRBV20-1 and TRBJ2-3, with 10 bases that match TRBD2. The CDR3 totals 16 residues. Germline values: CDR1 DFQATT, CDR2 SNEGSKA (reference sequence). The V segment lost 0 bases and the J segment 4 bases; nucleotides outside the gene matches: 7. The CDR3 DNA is TGCAGTGCTAGAGATGGGCTAGCGGGAGTGTCAGATACGCAGTATTTT. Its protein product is CSARDGLAGVSDTQYF.

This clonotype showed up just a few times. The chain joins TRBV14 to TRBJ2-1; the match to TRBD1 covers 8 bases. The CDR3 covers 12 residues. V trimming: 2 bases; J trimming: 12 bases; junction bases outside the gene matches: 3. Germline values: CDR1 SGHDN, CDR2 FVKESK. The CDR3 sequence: CASSQYGQGQFF. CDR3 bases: TGTGCCAGCAGCCAATACGGACAGGGGCAGTTCTTC.

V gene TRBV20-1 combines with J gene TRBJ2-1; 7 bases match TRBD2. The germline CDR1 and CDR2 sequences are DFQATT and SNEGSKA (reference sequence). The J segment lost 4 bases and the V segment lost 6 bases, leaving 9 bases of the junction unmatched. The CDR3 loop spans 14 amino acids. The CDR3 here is CSALSGLLYNEQFF. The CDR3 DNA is TGCAGTGCCCTATCGGGACTACTTTACAATGAGCAGTTCTTC.

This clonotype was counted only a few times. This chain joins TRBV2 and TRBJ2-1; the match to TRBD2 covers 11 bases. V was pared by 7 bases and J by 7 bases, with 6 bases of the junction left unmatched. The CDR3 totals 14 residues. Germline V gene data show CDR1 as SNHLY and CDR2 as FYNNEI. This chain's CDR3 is CASNSGRAKNEQFF. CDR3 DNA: TGTGCCAGCAATAGCGGGAGGGCCAAGAATGAGCAGTTCTTC.

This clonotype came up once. Here the CDR3 DNA reads TGCGCCAGCACCAACGGAAACTACAATGAGCAGTTCTTC. Protein: CASTNGNYNEQFF. The chain employs TRBV10-2 and TRBJ2-1; D remains unclear. V was trimmed by 7 bases and J by 3 bases, leaving 10 bases between them. The CDR3 extends over 13 amino acids. Germline V gives CDR1 WSHSY, CDR2 SAAADI.

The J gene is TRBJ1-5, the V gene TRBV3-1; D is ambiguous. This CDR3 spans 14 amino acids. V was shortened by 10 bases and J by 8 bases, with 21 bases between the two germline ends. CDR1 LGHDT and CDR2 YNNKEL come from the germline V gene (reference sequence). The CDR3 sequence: CATSANGGLEPQHF. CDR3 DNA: TGTGCCACCTCTGCGAATGGAGGTCTGGAGCCCCAGCATTTT.

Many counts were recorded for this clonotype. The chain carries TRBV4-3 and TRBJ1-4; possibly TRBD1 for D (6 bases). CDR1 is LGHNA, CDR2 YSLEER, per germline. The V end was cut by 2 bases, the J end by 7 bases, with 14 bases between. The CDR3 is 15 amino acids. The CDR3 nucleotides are TGCGCCAGCAGCCAACCACAGGGAGCAACTGAAAAACTGTTTTTT. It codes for CASSQPQGATEKLFF.

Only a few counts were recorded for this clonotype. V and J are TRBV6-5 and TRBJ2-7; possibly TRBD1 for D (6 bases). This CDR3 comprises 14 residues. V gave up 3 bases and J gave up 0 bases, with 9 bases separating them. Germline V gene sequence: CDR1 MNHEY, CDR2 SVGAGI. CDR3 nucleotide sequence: TGTGCCAGCAGTTATACAGGGAACTCCTACGAGCAGTACTTC. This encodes CASSYTGNSYEQYF.

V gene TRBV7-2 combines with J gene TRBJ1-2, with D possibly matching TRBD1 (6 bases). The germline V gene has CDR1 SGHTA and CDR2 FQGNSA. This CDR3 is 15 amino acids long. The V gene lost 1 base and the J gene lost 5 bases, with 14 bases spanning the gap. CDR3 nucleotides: TGTGCCAGCAGCTTAGATACGGGGGCAGGATATGGCTACACCTTC. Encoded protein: CASSLDTGAGYGYTF.

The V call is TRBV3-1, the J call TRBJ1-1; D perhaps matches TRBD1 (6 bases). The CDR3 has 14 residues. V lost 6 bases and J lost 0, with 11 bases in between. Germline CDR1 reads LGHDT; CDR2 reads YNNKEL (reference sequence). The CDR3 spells CASREGGVNTEAFF. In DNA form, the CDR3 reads TGTGCCAGCAGAGAGGGGGGCGTGAACACTGAAGCTTTCTTT.

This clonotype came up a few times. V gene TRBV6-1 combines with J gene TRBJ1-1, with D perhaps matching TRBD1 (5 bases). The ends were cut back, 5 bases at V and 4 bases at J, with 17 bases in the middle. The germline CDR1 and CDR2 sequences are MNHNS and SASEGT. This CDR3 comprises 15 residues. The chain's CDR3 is CASSPRGTFSTEAFF. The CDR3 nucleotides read TGTGCCAGCAGTCCCCGGGGGACCTTTTCCACTGAAGCTTTCTTT.